Following are 23 T cell receptor beta chains from one sample sequenced in a study of blood T cell repertoires in COVID-19. Only in-frame clones appear in the TCRdb table, and some are missing; sequencing was by immunoSEQ multiplex PCR. This table holds about 150,000 clones, 85% to 90% found once. The sequenced sample consisted of peripheral blood. Receptors were obtained from a middle-aged woman with acute or convalescent COVID-19.

The chain recombines TRBV30 with TRBJ1-1; TRBD1 is a possible D gene (5 bases). With 1 base removed from V and 3 bases from J, the gap between germline ends came to 9 bases. Germline CDR1 reads GTSNPN; CDR2 reads SVGIG (reference sequence). This CDR3 comprises 13 residues. DNA of the CDR3: TGTGCCTGGAGTGACCGGGGGGACACTGAAGCTTTCTTT. Translation gives CAWSDRGDTEAFF.

The J gene is TRBJ1-4, the V gene TRBV3-1 (or the pseudogene TRBV3-2); no clear D. This CDR3 spans 14 amino acids. The V gene's germline CDR1 is LGHDT and CDR2 YNNKEL (reference sequence). Trimming removed 2 bases at V and 7 bases at J, with 11 bases between. CDR3 DNA sequence: TGTGCCAGCAGCCAAATGACGGGAGGTGAAAAACTGTTTTTT. Its protein is CASSQMTGGEKLFF.

The chain couples TRBV24-1 to TRBJ2-1, with D possibly matching TRBD2 (6 bases). There are 16 residues in the CDR3. Germline loops: CDR1 KGHDR, CDR2 SFDVKD. The V end lost 3 bases, the J end lost 7 bases, and 18 bases lay between the germline ends. In nucleotides, the CDR3 is TGTGCCACCAGTGATCCGACGGGGGAGGCGGGTAATGAGCAGTTCTTC. Amino acids: CATSDPTGEAGNEQFF.

The chain is built from TRBV10-3 and TRBJ1-6, with 7 bases fitting TRBD1. With 3 bases clipped from V and 9 bases from J, the junction kept 2 bases outside the gene matches. Germline CDR1 reads ENHRY; CDR2 reads SYGVKD. CDR3 size: 13 residues. CDR3 sequence (DNA): TGTGCCATCAGTGACGACAGGGCTTCACCCCTCCACTTT. This gives the protein CAISDDRASPLHF.

V and J are TRBV5-8 and TRBJ1-5; 9 bases are shared with TRBD1. The junction had 7 bases not matched to a gene; V was cut back by 0 bases and J by 0 bases. This CDR3 region has 18 residues. Germline CDR1 and CDR2: SGHTS and YDEGEE. CDR3 in DNA: TGTGCCAGCAGCTTGGAGGGGGACAGGGCCTATAGCAATCAGCCCCAGCATTTT. Translated, it gives CASSLEGDRAYSNQPQHF.

The J gene is TRBJ2-1, the V gene TRBV3-1 (or the pseudogene TRBV3-2), with D possibly being TRBD2 (5 bases). Germline V CDR1 and CDR2: LGHDT, YNNKEL (reference sequence). V was clipped by 0 bases and J by 9 bases, with 12 bases between them. The CDR3 totals 14 residues. CDR3 region: CASSQDSGWGEQFF. The CDR3 region has the DNA TGTGCCAGCAGCCAAGACTCGGGGTGGGGTGAGCAGTTCTTC.

V and J are TRBV21-1 and TRBJ1-1. TRBV21-1 constitutes a pseudogene. The CDR3 extends over 16 amino acids. The DNA of the CDR3 is TGTGCCGGCCAAGGAGGGGTGATGTGGCGCGACACTGAAGCTTTCTTT. Translated: CAGQGGVMWRDTEAFF.

Only one count was recorded for this clone. The chain joins TRBV4-1 to TRBJ2-7, with 9 bases aligning to TRBD1. Germline lookup yields CDR1 MGHRA and CDR2 YSYEKL. With 4 bases clipped from V and 9 bases from J, the junction kept 7 bases outside the gene matches. CDR3 length: 13 residues. CDR3 nucleotides: TGCGCCAGCAGCCGAACGGGACAGGGCGGGCAGTACTTC. This codes for CASSRTGQGGQYF.

The J gene is TRBJ1-2, the V gene TRBV2, with D perhaps TRBD1 (6 bases). CDR1 SNHLY and CDR2 FYNNEI come from the germline V gene. The CDR3 is made up of 18 amino acids. Trimming left V 4 bases short and J 3 bases short, with 24 bases between. CDR3 region: CASSGSNLPGRGDYGYTF. The CDR3 region has the DNA TGTGCCAGCAGTGGGTCGAATCTACCGGGGAGGGGGGACTATGGCTACACCTTC.

The chain carries TRBV14 and TRBJ2-1, with D possibly being TRBD2 (5 bases). Between the trimmed V and J ends, which lost 3 bases and 9 bases, there was a span of 15 bases. Germline V gene sequence: CDR1 SGHDN, CDR2 FVKESK. This CDR3 contains 14 residues. In DNA form, the CDR3 reads TGTGCCAGCAGCCACAGAAGTCCGGGGAGTGAGCAGTTCTTC. Its translation: CASSHRSPGSEQFF.

This chain links TRBV3-1 (or the pseudogene TRBV3-2) with TRBJ1-5, with 9 bases matching TRBD1. The V gene end was trimmed by 1 base and the J gene end by 6 bases; junction bases not matched to a gene: 13. CDR1 LGHDT and CDR2 YNNKEL come from the germline V gene (reference sequence). The CDR3 is 18 residues long. CDR3 region: CASSQGIGTGTYGQPQHF. CDR3 sequence (DNA): TGTGCCAGCAGCCAAGGCATCGGGACAGGGACGTACGGTCAGCCCCAGCATTTT.

The rearrangement joins TRBV15 to TRBJ2-6, with 12 bases identical to TRBD2. V was clipped by 1 base and J by 2 bases; unmatched bases: 6. The CDR3 sequence is 19 residues long. Germline V lookup: CDR1 LNHNV, CDR2 YYDKDF (reference sequence). The CDR3 DNA reads as TGTGCCACCAGCAGAGGAGGACTAGCGGGATTTACTGGGGCCAACGTCCTGACTTTC. Translation gives CATSRGGLAGFTGANVLTF.

The rearrangement links TRBV7-2 to TRBJ1-5; possible D gene TRBD1, 5 bases. The CDR3 totals 15 residues. Germline CDR1 reads SGHTA; CDR2 reads FQGNSA. V dropped 0 bases and J dropped 5 bases, with 11 bases sitting between them. CDR3 sequence: CASSLAQGWDQPQHF. CDR3 DNA: TGTGCCAGCAGCTTAGCCCAGGGATGGGATCAGCCCCAGCATTTT.

This rearrangement joins TRBV3-1 (or the pseudogene TRBV3-2) to TRBJ2-3; TRBD2 matches at 11 bases. The trim removed 0 bases at V and 2 bases at J, leaving 10 bases unmatched. This CDR3 contains 19 residues. From germline, CDR1 is LGHDT and CDR2 YNNKEL (reference sequence). The CDR3, as DNA: TGTGCCAGCAGCCAAGAGGTCTTGGCTAGCGGGGGGTTCACAGATACGCAGTATTTT. This encodes CASSQEVLASGGFTDTQYF.

This chain connects TRBV19 to TRBJ2-1; unclear D gene. The V end was cut by 5 bases, the J end by 4 bases, with 6 bases between. The CDR3 has 12 amino acids. The germline CDR1 and CDR2 sequences are LNHDA and SQIVND (reference sequence). The CDR3 bases are TGTGCCAGTAGTGTCGGTTACAATGAGCAGTTCTTC. The encoded protein is CASSVGYNEQFF.

This clone occurred once. CDR3 DNA: TGTGCCAGCAGCACAGGGATGGGGGATAATTCACCCCTCCACTTT. It is translated as CASSTGMGDNSPLHF. The V call is TRBV7-2, the J call TRBJ1-6, with a possible D match to TRBD1 (6 bases). Trimming stripped 5 bases from V and 5 bases from J, with 13 bases between. The germline CDR1 and CDR2 sequences are SGHTA and FQGNSA. The CDR3 is made up of 15 amino acids.

This sequence joins TRBV1 and TRBJ2-3; TRBD2, the table's D call, was not compared with the DNA. TRBV1 represents a pseudogene. The CDR3 contains 13 residues. The CDR3 nucleotides read TGCACCAGCAGCTCCTCAACGGGAGATACGCAGTATTTT. Translated: CTSSSSTGDTQYF.

The chain is built from TRBV12-3 or TRBV12-4 and TRBJ1-5; D remains unclear. The CDR3 has 13 residues. Trimming cost V 5 bases and J 3 bases, with 8 bases left between them. As DNA, the CDR3 is TGTGCCAGCAGTCCCCAGATCAATCAGCCCCAGCATTTT. Translating it yields CASSPQINQPQHF.

V usage is TRBV27 and J usage is TRBJ2-1, with 14 nucleotides matching TRBD2. With 3 bases clipped from V and 7 bases from J, the junction kept 8 bases outside the gene matches. This CDR3 region has 17 residues. Germline-derived CDR1 and CDR2 are MNHEY and SMNVEV (reference sequence). This CDR3 reads CASSFATSGRASNEQFF. In DNA, the CDR3 is TGTGCCAGCAGTTTTGCGACTAGCGGGAGGGCCTCGAATGAGCAGTTCTTC.

This clone came up a few times. The genes are TRBV28 and TRBJ1-5; 8 bases line up with TRBD1. The CDR3 spans 16 residues. Germline V gene data show CDR1 as MDHEN and CDR2 as SYDVKM. The J segment lost 0 bases and the V segment lost 3 bases, leaving 4 bases of the junction unmatched. DNA for the CDR3: TGTGCCAGCAGTTTGGCAGGGGGCCTTAGCAATCAGCCCCAGCATTTT. Its protein product is CASSLAGGLSNQPQHF.

The V call is TRBV29-1, the J call TRBJ1-1, with D hard to call. Trimming cost V 7 bases and J 3 bases, with 12 bases left between them. This CDR3 contains 12 residues. Germline CDR1 and CDR2: SQVTM and ANQGSEA. The CDR3 bases are TGCAGCGGGGAGGCAGCGGACACTGAAGCTTTCTTT. This gives the protein CSGEAADTEAFF. Drawing the rest from reference TRBV29-1 and TRBJ1-1, the complete variable domain is SAVISQKPSRDICQRGTSLTIQCQVDSQVTMMFWYRQQPGQSLTLIATANQGSEATYESGFVIDKFPISRPNLTFSTLTVSNMSPEDSSIYLCSGEAADTEAFFGQGTRLTVV.

The V call is TRBV9, the J call TRBJ2-1, with D maybe TRBD2 (7 bases). The V end lost 3 bases, the J end lost 6 bases, and 16 bases lay between the germline ends. The CDR3 spans 15 residues. Germline assignment: CDR1 SGDLS and CDR2 YYNGEE. CDR3 in DNA: TGTGCCAGCAGCGAGTCGGGGGGCCTAGGCAATGAGCAGTTCTTC. It codes for CASSESGGLGNEQFF. The full variable domain, its missing parts supplied by reference TRBV9 and TRBJ2-1, is DSGVTQTPKHLITATGQRVTLRCSPRSGDLSVYWYQQSLDQGLQFLIQYYNGEERAKGNILERFSAQQFPDLHSELNLSSLELGDSALYFCASSESGGLGNEQFFGPGTRLTVL.

This chain uses TRBV5-1 with TRBJ2-2, with unresolved D. The ends were cut back, 0 bases at V and 3 bases at J, with 3 bases in the middle. The CDR3 contains 13 residues. Germline-derived CDR1 and CDR2 are SGHRS and YFSETQ. The CDR3 DNA sequence: TGCGCCAGCAGCTTGGCCGACACCGGGGAGCTGTTTTTT. Translation: CASSLADTGELFF.